These 31 T cell receptor beta chains were sequenced from one sample in a study of T cell responses to AZD1222 COVID-19 vaccine. Only in-frame clones appear in the TCRdb table, and some are missing; sequencing was by immunoSEQ multiplex PCR. This sample has 80,000 to 100,000 clones, with roughly 86% found just once. Source: peripheral blood, taken on day 0 of MenACWY control vaccination. All receptors come from an adult in good health.

The chain recombines TRBV7-2 with TRBJ1-1; D is possibly TRBD1 (6 bases). The germline CDR1 and CDR2 sequences are SGHTA and FQGNSA. The CDR3 extends over 14 amino acids. The V end was cut by 8 bases, the J end by 4 bases, with 17 bases between. The chain's CDR3 is CASRGNPGATEAFF. DNA of the CDR3: TGTGCCAGCCGGGGGAACCCGGGGGCCACTGAAGCTTTCTTT.

The gene calls are TRBV5-1 and TRBJ2-6; the D is unclear. The CDR3 consists of 14 residues. Germline assignment: CDR1 SGHRS and CDR2 YFSETQ. V shed 0 bases and J shed 1 base, with 2 bases lying between them. The CDR3 region is CASSLVSGANVLTF. The CDR3 bases are TGCGCCAGCAGCTTGGTGTCTGGGGCCAACGTCCTGACTTTC.

DNA for the CDR3: TGTGCCAGTGGCCCGAGGCAGGCGCTGAACACTGAAGCTTTCTTT. This encodes CASGPRQALNTEAFF. The rearrangement uses TRBV18 and TRBJ1-1; D not resolved. Looked up from germline, CDR1 is KGHSH and CDR2 is LQKENI. The CDR3 is 15 amino acids. V lost 9 bases and J 0 bases, leaving 17 bases between the germline ends.

The chain recombines TRBV10-2 with TRBJ2-7; tentative D call: TRBD1 (5 bases). The CDR3 length is 14 residues. Trimming left V 6 bases short and J 1 base short, with 13 bases between. CDR1 WSHSY and CDR2 SAAADI come from the germline V gene. The CDR3 sequence is CASRERQISYEQYF. CDR3 nucleotides: TGCGCCAGCAGAGAAAGACAGATTTCCTACGAGCAGTACTTC.

This rearrangement joins TRBV11-2 to TRBJ2-3; TRBD1 aligns across 9 bases. With V trimmed by 5 bases and J by 3 bases, 3 bases remained unmatched. CDR1 is SGHAT, CDR2 FQNNGV, per germline. The CDR3 runs 14 residues. CDR3 amino acids: CASSIGQGTDTQYF. In DNA form, the CDR3 reads TGTGCCAGCAGCATTGGACAGGGGACAGATACGCAGTATTTT.

This chain connects TRBV29-1 to TRBJ2-2; TRBD2 is a possible D gene (5 bases). The CDR3 is 13 residues long. Germline CDR1 SQVTM, CDR2 ANQGSEA. The V and J ends lost 5 bases and 4 bases respectively, with 11 bases between them. CDR3: CSVLGGFTGELFF. For the CDR3, the DNA is TGCAGCGTTCTGGGCGGGTTCACCGGGGAGCTGTTTTTT.

The rearrangement links TRBV2 to TRBJ1-4; 9 bases agree with TRBD1. Germline CDR1 and CDR2: SNHLY and FYNNEI. The CDR3 spans 17 residues. V lost 5 bases to trimming and J lost 8 bases; unmatched junction nucleotides: 15. CDR3 residues: CASSPGQGLVVGEKLFF. The CDR3 nucleotides read TGTGCCAGCAGTCCGGGACAGGGACTTGTAGTAGGCGAAAAACTGTTTTTT.

The chain has TRBV10-3 and TRBJ2-7; D remains unclear. The CDR3 length is 12 residues. With 3 bases removed from V and 4 bases from J, the gap between germline ends came to 7 bases. Germline V gene sequence: CDR1 ENHRY, CDR2 SYGVKD. The CDR3 DNA sequence: TGTGCCATCAGTGACAAGAATTACGAGCAGTACTTC. Amino acids: CAISDKNYEQYF.

This chain uses TRBV6-5 with TRBJ2-4, with TRBD1 as a possible D gene (6 bases). CDR3 length: 14 amino acids. Trimming took 6 bases from V and 7 from J, leaving 16 bases between them. The germline CDR1 and CDR2 sequences are MNHEY and SVGAGI. CDR3 DNA sequence: TGTGCCAGCAGAGGACAGACGGACGGCAACATTCAGTACTTC. Its translation is CASRGQTDGNIQYF.

The V call is TRBV6-1, the J call TRBJ1-5; 8 nucleotides match TRBD1. The CDR3 sequence is 17 residues long. J was trimmed by 7 bases and V by 3 bases; bases with no gene match: 14. Germline V gives CDR1 MNHNS, CDR2 SASEGT. The CDR3 region has the DNA TGTGCCAGCAGTGAGGACTGGACAGGGCTCCCTCCCCAGCCCCAGCATTTT. Residues: CASSEDWTGLPPQPQHF.

The chain combines TRBV9 with TRBJ1-5; TRBD1 matches 7 bases. With 0 bases clipped from V and 0 bases from J, the junction kept 6 bases outside the gene matches. Germline V gene data show CDR1 as SGDLS and CDR2 as YYNGEE. CDR3 length: 17 residues. The CDR3 is CASSVGDSLYSNQPQHF. The CDR3 DNA reads as TGTGCCAGCAGCGTAGGGGACAGTTTATATAGCAATCAGCCCCAGCATTTT. Together with reference TRBV9 and TRBJ1-5, the CDR3 gives the full variable domain: DSGVTQTPKHLITATGQRVTLRCSPRSGDLSVYWYQQSLDQGLQFLIQYYNGEERAKGNILERFSAQQFPDLHSELNLSSLELGDSALYFCASSVGDSLYSNQPQHFGDGTRLSIL.

In its sample, this clone was seen a few times. The chain couples TRBV6-2 or TRBV6-3 to TRBJ2-3; 14 bases agree with TRBD2. Trimming took 6 bases from V and 8 from J; bases not matched to a gene: 7. CDR1 is MNHEY, CDR2 SVGEGT, per germline. The CDR3 length is 15 residues. CDR3 sequence: CASSRTSGGPGTQYF. For the CDR3, the DNA is TGTGCCAGCAGCCGGACTAGCGGGGGGCCTGGTACGCAGTATTTT.

V and J are TRBV7-3 and TRBJ2-7; D is uncertain. V dropped 2 bases and J dropped 5 bases, with 10 bases sitting between them. CDR1 and CDR2 (germline): SGHTA, FQGTGA. This CDR3 region has 13 residues. Here the CDR3 reads CASSLSRFHEQYF. DNA of the CDR3: TGTGCCAGCAGCTTATCCCGCTTCCACGAGCAGTACTTC.

The chain joins TRBV5-1 to TRBJ1-1; 7 positions agree with TRBD1. CDR3 length: 15 residues. J gave up 0 bases and V 3 bases, and 5 bases lay outside the gene matches. The germline V gene encodes CDR1 SGHRS and CDR2 YFSETQ. The CDR3 is CASSSWTGMNTEAFF. In DNA, the CDR3 is TGCGCCAGCAGCTCATGGACAGGAATGAACACTGAAGCTTTCTTT.

The DNA for the CDR3 is TGTGCCAGCAGACAAAGCGGGGGGGCAGATACGCAGTATTTT. Amino acids: CASRQSGGADTQYF. The chain combines TRBV7-9 with TRBJ2-3; 10 nucleotides match TRBD2. Germline-derived CDR1 and CDR2 are SEHNR and FQNEAQ (reference sequence). V shed 6 bases, J shed 4 bases, and the junction held 4 bases outside the gene matches. The CDR3 totals 14 residues.

J is TRBJ2-3 and V is TRBV20-1, with D perhaps TRBD2 (6 bases). From germline, CDR1 is DFQATT and CDR2 SNEGSKA (reference sequence). The V end lost 3 bases, the J end lost 1 base, and 14 bases lay between the germline ends. The CDR3 is 15 amino acids. This CDR3 is CSASSASGGTDTQYF. The CDR3 DNA reads TGCAGTGCTAGTAGCGCCTCGGGGGGCACAGATACGCAGTATTTT.

This clone occurred once. The V gene is TRBV4-3, the J gene TRBJ2-2; the match to TRBD2 covers 9 bases. The germline gives CDR1 LGHNA, CDR2 YSLEER. Trimming cost V 4 bases and J 6 bases; bases outside gene matches: 6. The CDR3 is made up of 15 amino acids. The CDR3 DNA follows: TGCGCCAGCAGCCTGGGACTAGCAGGGGCCGGGGAGCTGTTTTTT. Its translation is CASSLGLAGAGELFF.

The rearrangement uses TRBV21-1 and TRBJ1-1; TRBD1, the table's D call, was not compared with the DNA. TRBV21-1 is designated a pseudogene. This CDR3 is built from 17 residues. CDR3 nucleotide sequence: TGTGCCAGCAGCAGTACTGGGACAGGGGTAGGTGTCACTGAAGCTTTCTTT. Protein sequence: CASSSTGTGVGVTEAFF.

This sequence joins TRBV28 and TRBJ2-3, with 8 positions matching TRBD2. Germline V lookup: CDR1 MDHEN, CDR2 SYDVKM. This CDR3 region has 14 residues. Trimming took 4 bases from V and 5 from J; bases not matched to a gene: 5. CDR3 residues: CASSSGGHGDTQYF. The CDR3 DNA reads TGTGCCAGCAGTTCGGGGGGGCATGGAGATACGCAGTATTTT.

The chain employs TRBV11-2 and TRBJ1-1; maybe TRBD1 (6 bases). Germline lookup yields CDR1 SGHAT and CDR2 FQNNGV. CDR3 length: 13 residues. Trimming removed 0 bases from V and 8 bases from J, with 10 bases in between. Here the CDR3 reads CASSLDLQGEAFF. CDR3 nucleotides: TGTGCCAGCAGCTTAGATCTCCAGGGGGAAGCTTTCTTT. Full variable domain (outside the CDR3, taken from reference TRBV11-2 and TRBJ1-1): EAGVAQSPRYKIIEKRQSVAFWCNPISGHATLYWYQQILGQGPKLLIQFQNNGVVDDSQLPKDRFSAERLKGVDSTLKIQPAKLEDSAVYLCASSLDLQGEAFFGQGTRLTVV.

J is TRBJ2-3 and V is TRBV2, with 13 bases identical to TRBD2. The CDR3 runs to 16 residues. Looked up from germline, CDR1 is SNHLY and CDR2 is FYNNEI. The ends lost 5 bases at V and 8 bases at J; junction bases unmatched: 10. CDR3 in amino acids: CASSPGLAGLDGTQYF. For the CDR3, the DNA is TGTGCCAGCAGTCCGGGACTAGCGGGGTTAGATGGTACGCAGTATTTT.

This chain joins TRBV5-5 and TRBJ2-3, with D tentatively TRBD1 or TRBD2 (5 bases each). CDR3 length: 13 residues. Germline loops: CDR1 SGHKS, CDR2 YYEKEE (reference sequence). V dropped 0 bases and J dropped 4 bases, with 6 bases sitting between them. CDR3 nucleotide sequence: TGTGCCAGCAGCTTGGTGGGGGCAGATACGCAGTATTTT. Protein product: CASSLVGADTQYF.

This clone was seen just once. This rearrangement joins TRBV6-5 to TRBJ1-1, with D maybe TRBD1 (6 bases). The CDR3 is 14 residues long. Trimming removed 8 bases from V and 3 bases from J, with 16 bases in between. Germline V lookup: CDR1 MNHEY, CDR2 SVGAGI. The CDR3 sequence is CASRRAGADTEAFF. For the CDR3, the DNA is TGTGCCAGCCGACGCGCGGGGGCGGACACTGAAGCTTTCTTT.

The chain joins TRBV7-3 to TRBJ1-2; 10 nucleotides line up with TRBD1. Germline V gives CDR1 SGHTA, CDR2 FQGTGA. The V and J ends lost 5 bases and 6 bases, in that order; junction bases with no gene match: 6. The CDR3 covers 14 residues. The CDR3 nucleotides read TGTGCCAGCAGCGCCCGACAGGGGGCACATGGCTACACCTTC. Its translation: CASSARQGAHGYTF.

The rearrangement uses TRBV7-2 and TRBJ2-1; 7 nucleotides line up with TRBD2. Germline V gives CDR1 SGHTA, CDR2 FQGNSA. The CDR3 loop spans 13 amino acids. Germline trimming cut 5 bases from V and 15 bases from J; bases unmatched to any gene: 13. The CDR3 sequence is CASSPQGRAKGFF. In DNA, the CDR3 is TGTGCCAGCAGCCCTCAAGGGAGGGCAAAGGGGTTCTTC.

J is TRBJ1-1 and V is TRBV6-2 or TRBV6-3; D is unresolved. CDR3 length equals 12 residues. CDR1 and CDR2 from the germline V gene are MNHEY and SVGEGT. V lost 4 bases to trimming and J lost 3 bases, with 6 bases between them. The CDR3 is CASSSVYTEAFF. As DNA, the CDR3 is TGTGCCAGCAGTTCCGTATACACTGAAGCTTTCTTT.

The gene calls are TRBV19 and TRBJ1-5; no clear D. This CDR3 is built from 12 residues. Germline values: CDR1 LNHDA, CDR2 SQIVND (reference sequence). V lost 4 bases and J 4 bases, leaving 5 bases between the germline ends. CDR3 DNA: TGTGCCAGTAGTACCTGGAATCAGCCCCAGCATTTT. It encodes CASSTWNQPQHF.

This clone was recorded a few times. The rearrangement links TRBV29-1 to TRBJ2-3; D is perhaps TRBD1 (6 bases). V lost 6 bases and J lost 0, with 16 bases in between. This CDR3 comprises 15 residues. Germline V CDR1 and CDR2: SQVTM, ANQGSEA. Here the CDR3 DNA reads TGCAGCGTCAGACCCGGGACAACGAGCACAGATACGCAGTATTTT. Translation gives CSVRPGTTSTDTQYF.

The chain employs TRBV6-4 and TRBJ1-3; tentative D call: TRBD1 (6 bases). The germline gives CDR1 MRHNA, CDR2 SNTAGT. V dropped 9 bases and J dropped 0 bases, with 24 bases sitting between them. CDR3 length: 18 residues. The CDR3 loop is CASLQQLRGFYSGNTIYF. The DNA of the CDR3 is TGTGCCAGTCTCCAACAGCTCAGGGGCTTCTACTCTGGAAACACCATATATTTT.

The chain uses TRBV4-1 and TRBJ2-5; D ambiguous. Germline loops: CDR1 MGHRA, CDR2 YSYEKL. CDR3 length: 14 amino acids. V dropped 4 bases and J dropped 2 bases, with 11 bases sitting between them. The CDR3 region has the DNA TGCGCCAGCAGCCTCTCGGAAGTTCAAGAGACCCAGTACTTC. It encodes CASSLSEVQETQYF.

This clone was seen a single time. The chain is built from TRBV3-1 (or the pseudogene TRBV3-2) and TRBJ1-6; 8 bases match TRBD1. This CDR3 is 15 amino acids long. Germline values: CDR1 LGHDT, CDR2 YNNKEL (reference sequence). The junction had 6 bases not matched to a gene; V was cut back by 1 base and J by 10 bases. The CDR3 reads CASSQAFGQGSPLHF. CDR3 in DNA: TGTGCCAGCAGCCAAGCCTTTGGACAGGGCTCACCCCTCCACTTT.